This entry features one TCR beta chain sequence. This specimen belongs to a study of blood T cell repertoires in COVID-19. For the study at large: Samples came from the United States, Italy and Spain, spanning acute and convalescent COVID-19.

J gave up 0 bases and V 1 base, and 5 bases lay outside the gene matches. Germline V gene lookup returns CDR1 KGHSH and CDR2 LQKENI. The CDR3 has 17 amino acids. Participant ages covered about 18 to 100 years across 20 to 25 US areas. Sequencing used immunoSEQ multiplex PCR; TCRdb keeps in-frame clones, though not all of them. The sample holds 260,000 or so clones, 85% to 90% seen once. The sample taken for sequencing was PBMCs or T cells enriched from blood (not recorded which). The chain employs TRBV18 and TRBJ2-7; 11 bases match TRBD2. The receptor was isolated from a man younger than 35 who had recovered from COVID-19. CDR3 bases: TGTGCCAGCTCACCACGAACCGGGACTAGCGGCTCCTACGAGCAGTACTTC. This sequence encodes CASSPRTGTSGSYEQYF.